This is a list of T cell receptor beta chains from one sample in a study of metastatic and nonmetastatic thyroid tumors. TCRdb re-analyzed the PCR reads using MiXCR. The repertoire holds under 30,000 clones, with 15% to 20% as singletons. Sequencing input: blood. Receptors were obtained from a male donor with papillary thyroid cancer or a benign thyroid nodule (not recorded which). Some clones in this sample may be carry-over from other donors' samples. Each CDR3 is given with its conserved first and last residue. A D gene is named only where the DNA matches it firmly. Expanded clones get a size class; other rows say once, few or many, or leave the size out.

D	V	size	J	DNA	CDR3
.	TRBV12-3/TRBV12-4	many	TRBJ1-2	TGTGCCAGCAGTTTAGACGACAGAGGCTACACCTTC	CASSLDDRGYTF
.	TRBV5-6	.	TRBJ1-4	TGTGCCAGCAGCCCCAAAGCAACTAATGAAAAACTGTTTTTT	CASSPKATNEKLFF
.	TRBV6-1	.	TRBJ2-7	TGTGCCAGCAGTGTAACACAGGAGAATTACGAGCAGTACTTC	CASSVTQENYEQYF
.	TRBV7-9	many	TRBJ1-5	TGTGCCAGCAGCACAGATAGCAATCAGCCCCAGCATTTT	CASSTDSNQPQHF
TRBD1	TRBV11-2	many	TRBJ2-7	TGTGCCAGCAGCACCGGGACAGGGTCCTACGAGCAGTACTTC	CASSTGTGSYEQYF
.	TRBV15	few	TRBJ2-7	TGTGCCACCAGCAGAGAAGCAGTAACCTACGAGCAGTACTTC	CATSREAVTYEQYF
TRBD2	TRBV6-1	.	TRBJ2-3	TGTGCCAGCGCCCCCGTGGGCGGGAGTAGAACAGATACGCAGTATTTT	CASAPVGGSRTDTQYF
TRBD1	TRBV29-1	many	TRBJ1-2	TGCAGCGTTGAAAGGACAGGGACTGGCTACACCTTC	CSVERTGTGYTF
.	TRBV12-3/TRBV12-4	.	TRBJ1-5	TGTGCCAGCAGTTTGGGTTTTCATCAGCCCAAGCATTTT	CASSLGFHQPKHF
.	TRBV24-1	many	TRBJ1-3	TGTGCCTCTCAGGGTACTGGAAACACCATATATTTT	CASQGTGNTIYF
.	TRBV11-2	medium-sized	TRBJ2-7	TGTGCCAGCAGCTTAATAGGTGGCCCCCGCGAGCAGTACTTC	CASSLIGGPREQYF
.	TRBV6-2/TRBV6-3	many	TRBJ2-7	TGTGCCAGCACGCGACCCTCCTACGAGCAGTACTTC	CASTRPSYEQYF
.	TRBV3-1	many	TRBJ2-7	TGTGCCAGCAGCCCCCCCGGTGGGGGCCTTCTCGGGTACGAGCAGTACTTC	CASSPPGGGLLGYEQYF
.	TRBV19	many	TRBJ1-1	TGTGCCAGTAGTAAACTGACACGGTACACTGAAGCTTTCTTT	CASSKLTRYTEAFF
TRBD2	TRBV6-1	many	TRBJ2-7	TGTGCCAGCAGGGGACTAGCGGATCAACACCTCTCCTACGAGCAGTACTTC	CASRGLADQHLSYEQYF
.	TRBV6-1	many	TRBJ2-3	TGTGCCAGCAGTGACAGGGGAGGAGGCACAGATACGCAGTATTTT	CASSDRGGGTDTQYF
.	TRBV12-5	.	TRBJ2-1	TGTGCTAGTGGTTTACTGACTCGTCTCAATGAGCAGTTCTTC	CASGLLTRLNEQFF
TRBD1	TRBV6-1	medium-sized	TRBJ2-7	TGTGCCAGCTTGGACAGGGGTCGCGGCGAGCAGTACTTC	CASLDRGRGEQYF
.	TRBV6-1	medium-sized	TRBJ2-7	TGTGCCAGCTCGAGCGGGCCGGGCTACTTCTACGAGCAGTACTTC	CASSSGPGYFYEQYF
.	TRBV18	.	TRBJ2-3	TGTGCCAGCTCCCCCAACAGCGCCCGAGGGGATACGCAGTATTTT	CASSPNSARGDTQYF
.	TRBV28	.	TRBJ2-7	TGTGCCAGCGCCTTGTCCTACGATCATTACTTC	CASALSYDHYF
.	TRBV6-1	.	TRBJ1-5	TGTGCCAGCAGCGCCGATGTGGGGAGCAATCAGCCCCAGCATTTT	CASSADVGSNQPQHF
TRBD1	TRBV4-1	many	TRBJ2-1	TGCGCCAGCAGCCAAGGACAGGGCACCTACAATGAGCAGTTCTTC	CASSQGQGTYNEQFF
TRBD2	TRBV12-3/TRBV12-4	medium-sized	TRBJ2-1	TGTGCCAGCAGTCCAGGGACTACACCGTTCTTC	CASSPGTTPFF
.	TRBV6-2/TRBV6-3	.	TRBJ1-2	TGTGCCAGCGGATATTCAGGGAATAACTATGGCTACACCTTC	CASGYSGNNYGYTF
TRBD1	TRBV5-8	many	TRBJ1-1	TGTGCCAGCAGCACTGGGACAGACCCTGAAGCTTTCTTT	CASSTGTDPEAFF
TRBD2	TRBV5-1	many	TRBJ2-2	TGCGCCAGCAGGGTCGGGAGGCCCCTGAACACCGGGGAGCTGTTTTTT	CASRVGRPLNTGELFF
.	TRBV19	many	TRBJ2-1	TGTGCCAGTAGCAACCCGATCGGAGGATCCTACAATGAGCAGTTCTTC	CASSNPIGGSYNEQFF
.	TRBV28	.	TRBJ2-7	TGTGCCTGCAGCCTATCGGGACATGGGACAATCTTACCCTTTTACGAGCAGTACTTC	CACSLSGHGTILPFYEQYF
.	TRBV15	many	TRBJ2-5	TGTGCCACCTCTCGTCTAGCAGAAGAGACCCAGTACTTC	CATSRLAEETQYF
TRBD1	TRBV27	few	TRBJ2-3	TGTGCCAGCAGTTTATACGGACAGGGGGGGGTCACAGATACGCAGTATTTT	CASSLYGQGGVTDTQYF
TRBD2	TRBV2	many	TRBJ2-7	TGTGCCAGCAGCCTCCCCTACACTAGCGGGAGTAACGAGCAGTACTTC	CASSLPYTSGSNEQYF
TRBD2	TRBV19	many	TRBJ2-7	TGTGCCAGTAGTAATAGCGGGACTAGTATCTACGAGCAGTACTTC	CASSNSGTSIYEQYF
.	TRBV3-1	many	TRBJ2-6	TGTGCCAGCAGCCCTCGACAAGCTGGGGCCAACGTCCTGACTTTC	CASSPRQAGANVLTF
.	TRBV2	many	TRBJ1-2	TGTGCCAGCAGGATACGGGAGTTTTCTAACTATGGCTACACCTTC	CASRIREFSNYGYTF
.	TRBV11-2	many	TRBJ1-1	TGTGCCAGCAGTGCGACTGATGAAGCTTTCTTT	CASSATDEAFF
.	TRBV7-2	medium-sized	TRBJ2-7	TGTGCCAGCAGCTTTGGTCCTTACGAGCAGTACTTC	CASSFGPYEQYF
.	TRBV7-8	.	TRBJ1-5	TGTGCAAGCAGCCCCCCGGGCCCTGCCAATCAGCCCCAGCATTTT	CASSPPGPANQPQHF
TRBD2	TRBV20-1	many	TRBJ2-1	TGCAGTGCTAGGGGACTAGCGGGAGACCATGAGCAGTTCTTC	CSARGLAGDHEQFF
TRBD2	TRBV28	few	TRBJ2-1	TGTGCCAGCAGTAGGGGACTAGCGGGAAGCAATGAGCAGTTCTTC	CASSRGLAGSNEQFF
.	TRBV29-1	many	TRBJ2-7	TGCAGCGTCCCCGGGACAATCGAGCAGTACTTC	CSVPGTIEQYF
.	TRBV18	many	TRBJ1-4	TGTGCCAGCTCACCACAGCCCGAGCGTGAAAAACTGTTTTTT	CASSPQPEREKLFF
TRBD1	TRBV13	many	TRBJ2-1	TGTGCCAGCAGCCCAGGTCAGGGGGCGCAGAATGAGCAGTTCTTC	CASSPGQGAQNEQFF
.	TRBV11-2	many	TRBJ2-2	TGTGCCAGCAGCTTAGCCGGAGGGGGGGCCGGGGAGCTGTTTTTT	CASSLAGGGAGELFF
.	TRBV12-3/TRBV12-4	few	TRBJ1-1	TGTGCCAGCAGTCTCAAACAGGCCCAAGCTTTCTTT	CASSLKQAQAFF
TRBD2	TRBV27	medium-sized	TRBJ2-7	TGTGCCAGCAGTATGGGGACTAGCGGGTACGAGCAGTACTTC	CASSMGTSGYEQYF
.	TRBV2	many	TRBJ2-2	TGTGCCAGCAGTACATCTGGGGGCGGGGAGCTGTTTTTT	CASSTSGGGELFF
.	TRBV18	many	TRBJ2-7	TGTGCCAGCTCAATCCTTCCGGGACCGCCTAACTACGAGCAGTACTTC	CASSILPGPPNYEQYF
TRBD1	TRBV7-2	many	TRBJ2-7	TGTGCCAGCAGCTTAGCGGGCAGGGGGCTTTATGAGCAGTACTTC	CASSLAGRGLYEQYF
.	TRBV12-3/TRBV12-4	few	TRBJ1-2	TGTGCCAGTAGCCAGGTCTATGGCTACACCTTC	CASSQVYGYTF
TRBD2	TRBV4-1	many	TRBJ2-3	TGCGCCAGCAGCCCAGCGGGAGGACCGTATACGCAGTATTTT	CASSPAGGPYTQYF
TRBD2	TRBV2	.	TRBJ2-7	TGTGCCAGCAGTGCAAGGGGAAGACTAGCGGGAAAGTGGGCCTACGAGCAGTACTTC	CASSARGRLAGKWAYEQYF
.	TRBV9	many	TRBJ1-1	TGTGCCAGCAGCGGGGCCGACACTGAAGCTTTCTTT	CASSGADTEAFF
.	TRBV20-1	.	TRBJ2-4	TGCAGTGCTAGCCCTGGCTTCAGAGGGTCCCTAGCCAAAAAAATTCAGTACTTC	CSASPGFRGSLAKKIQYF